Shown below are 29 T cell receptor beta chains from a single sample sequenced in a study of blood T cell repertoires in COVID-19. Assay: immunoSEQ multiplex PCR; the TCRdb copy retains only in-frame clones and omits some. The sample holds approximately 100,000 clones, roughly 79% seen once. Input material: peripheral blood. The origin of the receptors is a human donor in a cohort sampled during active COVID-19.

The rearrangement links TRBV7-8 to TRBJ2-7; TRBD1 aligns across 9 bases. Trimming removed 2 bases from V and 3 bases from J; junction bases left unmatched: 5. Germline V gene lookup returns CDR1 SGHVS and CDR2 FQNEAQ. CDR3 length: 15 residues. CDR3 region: CASSLPRTGDYEQYF. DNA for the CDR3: TGTGCCAGCAGCTTACCGAGGACAGGGGACTACGAGCAGTACTTC.

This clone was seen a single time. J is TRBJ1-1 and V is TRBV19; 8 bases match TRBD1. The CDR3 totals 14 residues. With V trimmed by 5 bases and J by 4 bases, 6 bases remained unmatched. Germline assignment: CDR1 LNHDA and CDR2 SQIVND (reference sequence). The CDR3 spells CASSQTGVGTEAFF. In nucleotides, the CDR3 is TGTGCCAGTAGTCAGACAGGGGTGGGCACTGAAGCTTTCTTT.

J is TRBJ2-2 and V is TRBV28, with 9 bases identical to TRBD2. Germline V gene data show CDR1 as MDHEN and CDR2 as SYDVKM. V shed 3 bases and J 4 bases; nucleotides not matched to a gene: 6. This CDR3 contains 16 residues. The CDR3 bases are TGTGCCAGCAGTTTCTTTGGCGGGGGGGGCACCGGGGAGCTGTTTTTT. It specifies CASSFFGGGGTGELFF. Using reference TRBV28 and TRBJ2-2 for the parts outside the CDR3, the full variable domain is DVKVTQSSRYLVKRTGEKVFLECVQDMDHENMFWYRQDPGLGLRLIYFSYDVKMKEKGDIPEGYSVSREKKERFSLILESASTNQTSMYLCASSFFGGGGTGELFFGEGSRLTVL.

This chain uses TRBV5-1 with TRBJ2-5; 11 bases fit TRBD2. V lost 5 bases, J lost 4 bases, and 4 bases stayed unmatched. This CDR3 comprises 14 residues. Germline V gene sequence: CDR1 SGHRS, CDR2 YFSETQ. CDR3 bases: TGCGCCAGCAGACCGCTAGCGGGGGGAGAGACCCAGTACTTC. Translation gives CASRPLAGGETQYF.

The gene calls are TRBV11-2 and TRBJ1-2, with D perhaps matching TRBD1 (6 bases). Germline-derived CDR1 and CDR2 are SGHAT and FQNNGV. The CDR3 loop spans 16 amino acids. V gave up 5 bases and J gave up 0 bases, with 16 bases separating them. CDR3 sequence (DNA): TGTGCCAGCAGCACCCCCCGGACAGTGACTAACTATGGCTACACCTTC. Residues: CASSTPRTVTNYGYTF. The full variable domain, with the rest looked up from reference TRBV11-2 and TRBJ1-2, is EAGVAQSPRYKIIEKRQSVAFWCNPISGHATLYWYQQILGQGPKLLIQFQNNGVVDDSQLPKDRFSAERLKGVDSTLKIQPAKLEDSAVYLCASSTPRTVTNYGYTFGSGTRLTVV.

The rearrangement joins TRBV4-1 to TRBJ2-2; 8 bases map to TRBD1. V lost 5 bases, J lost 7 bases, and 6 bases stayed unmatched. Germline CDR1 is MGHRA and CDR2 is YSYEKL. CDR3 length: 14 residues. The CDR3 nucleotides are TGCGCCAGCAGCGTCTCAGGGGGCCGCGGGGAGCTGTTTTTT. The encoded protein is CASSVSGGRGELFF.

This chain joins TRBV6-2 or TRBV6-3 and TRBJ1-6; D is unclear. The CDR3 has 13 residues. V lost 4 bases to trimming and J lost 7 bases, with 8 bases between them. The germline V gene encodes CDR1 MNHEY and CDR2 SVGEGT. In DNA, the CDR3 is TGTGCCAGCAGTTCCGCGGGGAATTCACCCCTCCACTTT. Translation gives CASSSAGNSPLHF.

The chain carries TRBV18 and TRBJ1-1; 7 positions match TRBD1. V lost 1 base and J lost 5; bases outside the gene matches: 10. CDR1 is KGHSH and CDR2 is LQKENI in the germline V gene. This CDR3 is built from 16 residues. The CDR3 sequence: CASSPLDLTGNTEAFF. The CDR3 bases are TGTGCCAGCTCACCACTGGATTTGACAGGGAATACTGAAGCTTTCTTT. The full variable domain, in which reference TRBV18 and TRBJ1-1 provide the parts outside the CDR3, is NAGVMQNPRHLVRRRGQEARLRCSPMKGHSHVYWYRQLPEEGLKFMVYLQKENIIDESGMPKERFSAEFPKEGPSILRIQQVVRGDSAAYFCASSPLDLTGNTEAFFGQGTRLTVV.

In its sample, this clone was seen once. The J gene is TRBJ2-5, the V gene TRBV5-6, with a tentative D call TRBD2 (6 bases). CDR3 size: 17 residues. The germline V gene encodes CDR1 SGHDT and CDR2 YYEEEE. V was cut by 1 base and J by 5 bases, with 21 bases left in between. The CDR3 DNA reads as TGTGCCAGCAGCTTGAGTCAACTAGCACGAGGAGGTGAGACCCAGTACTTC. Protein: CASSLSQLARGGETQYF. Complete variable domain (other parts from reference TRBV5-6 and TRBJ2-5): DAGVTQSPTHLIKTRGQQVTLRCSPKSGHDTVSWYQQALGQGPQFIFQYYEEEERQRGNFPDRFSGHQFPNYSSELNVNALLLGDSALYLCASSLSQLARGGETQYFGPGTRLLVL.

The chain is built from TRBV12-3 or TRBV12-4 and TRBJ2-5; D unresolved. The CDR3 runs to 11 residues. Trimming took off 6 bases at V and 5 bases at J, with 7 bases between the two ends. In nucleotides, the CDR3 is TGTGCCAGCAGCTATGGTGAGACCCAGTACTTC. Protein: CASSYGETQYF.

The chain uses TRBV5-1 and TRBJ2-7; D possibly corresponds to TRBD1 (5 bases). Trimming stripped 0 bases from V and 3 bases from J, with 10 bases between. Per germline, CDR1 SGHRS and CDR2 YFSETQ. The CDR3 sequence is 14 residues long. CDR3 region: CASSLDGQDYEQYF. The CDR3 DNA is TGCGCCAGCAGCTTGGACGGACAAGACTACGAGCAGTACTTC.

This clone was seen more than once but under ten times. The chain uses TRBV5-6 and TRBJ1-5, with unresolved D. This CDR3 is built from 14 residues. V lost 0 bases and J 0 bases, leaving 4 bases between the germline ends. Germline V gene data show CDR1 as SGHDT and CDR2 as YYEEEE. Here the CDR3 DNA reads TGTGCCAGCAGCTTGGGGGCTAGCAATCAGCCCCAGCATTTT. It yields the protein CASSLGASNQPQHF.

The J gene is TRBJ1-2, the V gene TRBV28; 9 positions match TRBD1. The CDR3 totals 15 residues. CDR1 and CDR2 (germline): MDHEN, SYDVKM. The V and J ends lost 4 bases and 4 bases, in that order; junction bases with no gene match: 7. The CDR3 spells CASSSNRGQSYGYTF. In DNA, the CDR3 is TGTGCCAGCAGTTCCAACAGGGGGCAGTCCTATGGCTACACCTTC.

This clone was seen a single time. In DNA, the CDR3 is TGCAGTGCTAGTGGTCAGGGTTTGAATCGCGCTGAAGCTTTCTTT. This gives the protein CSASGQGLNRAEAFF. V usage is TRBV20-1 and J usage is TRBJ1-1, with D possibly TRBD1 on 5 matching bases. Germline lookup yields CDR1 DFQATT and CDR2 SNEGSKA (reference sequence). Trimming stripped 3 bases from V and 6 bases from J, with 20 bases between. The CDR3 has 15 residues.

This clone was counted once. CDR3 amino acids: CASSLRGSQETQYF. CDR3 sequence (DNA): TGTGCCAGCAGCCTGCGGGGGTCCCAAGAGACCCAGTACTTC. The V call is TRBV3-1 (or the pseudogene TRBV3-2), the J call TRBJ2-5; TRBD2 matches 7 bases. The CDR3 consists of 14 residues. The V segment lost 4 bases and the J segment 1 base; nucleotides outside the gene matches: 3. From germline, CDR1 is LGHDT and CDR2 YNNKEL (reference sequence).

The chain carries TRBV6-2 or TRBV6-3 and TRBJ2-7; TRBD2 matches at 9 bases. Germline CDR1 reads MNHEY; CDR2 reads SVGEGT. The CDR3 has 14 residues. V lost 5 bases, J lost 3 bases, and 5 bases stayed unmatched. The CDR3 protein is CASSVAGEGYEQYF. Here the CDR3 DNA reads TGTGCCAGCAGTGTAGCGGGAGAAGGCTACGAGCAGTACTTC.

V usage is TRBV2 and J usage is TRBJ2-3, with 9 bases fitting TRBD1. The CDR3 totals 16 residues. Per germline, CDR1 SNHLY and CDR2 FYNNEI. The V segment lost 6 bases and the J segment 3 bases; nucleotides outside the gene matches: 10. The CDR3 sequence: CASSRGTGRFTDTQYF. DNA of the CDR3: TGTGCCAGCAGCCGAGGGACAGGGCGGTTTACAGATACGCAGTATTTT.

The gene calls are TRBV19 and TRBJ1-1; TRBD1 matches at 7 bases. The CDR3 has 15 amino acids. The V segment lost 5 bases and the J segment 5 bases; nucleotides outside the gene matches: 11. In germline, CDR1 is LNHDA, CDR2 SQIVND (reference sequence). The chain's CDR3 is CASSLNDRVGTEAFF. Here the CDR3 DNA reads TGTGCCAGTAGTCTGAATGACAGGGTGGGGACTGAAGCTTTCTTT.

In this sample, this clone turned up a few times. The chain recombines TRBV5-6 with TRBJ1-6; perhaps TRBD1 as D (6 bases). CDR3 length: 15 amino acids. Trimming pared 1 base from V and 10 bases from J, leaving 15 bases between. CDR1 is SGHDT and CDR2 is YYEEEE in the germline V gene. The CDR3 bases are TGTGCCAGCAGCTTGCAGGGGCCTGTTCGGTCACCCCTCCACTTT. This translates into CASSLQGPVRSPLHF.

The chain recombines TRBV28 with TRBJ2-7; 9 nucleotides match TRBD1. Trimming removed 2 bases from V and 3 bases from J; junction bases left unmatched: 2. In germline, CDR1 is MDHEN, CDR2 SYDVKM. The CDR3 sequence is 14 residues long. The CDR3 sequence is CASSLTGGIYEQYF. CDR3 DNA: TGTGCCAGCAGTTTAACAGGGGGCATCTACGAGCAGTACTTC.

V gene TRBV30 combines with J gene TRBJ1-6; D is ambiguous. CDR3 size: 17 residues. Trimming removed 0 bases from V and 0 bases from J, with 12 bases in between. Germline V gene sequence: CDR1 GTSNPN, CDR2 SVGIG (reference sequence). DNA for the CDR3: TGTGCCTGGAGTGTACTCAGGCTAAGCTCCTATAATTCACCCCTCCACTTT. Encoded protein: CAWSVLRLSSYNSPLHF.

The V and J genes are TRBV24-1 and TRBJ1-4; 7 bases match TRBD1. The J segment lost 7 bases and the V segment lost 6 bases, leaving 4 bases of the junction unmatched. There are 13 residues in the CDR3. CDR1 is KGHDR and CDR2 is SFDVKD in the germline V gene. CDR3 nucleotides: TGTGCCACCAGTAAGGGGGCAGGTGAAAAACTGTTTTTT. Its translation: CATSKGAGEKLFF.

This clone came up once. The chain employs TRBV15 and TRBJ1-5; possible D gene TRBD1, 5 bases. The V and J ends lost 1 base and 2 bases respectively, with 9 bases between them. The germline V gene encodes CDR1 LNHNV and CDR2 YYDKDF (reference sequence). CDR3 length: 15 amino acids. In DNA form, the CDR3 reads TGTGCCACCAGCAGAGTGCAGGGTGGCAATCAGCCCCAGCATTTT. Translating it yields CATSRVQGGNQPQHF.

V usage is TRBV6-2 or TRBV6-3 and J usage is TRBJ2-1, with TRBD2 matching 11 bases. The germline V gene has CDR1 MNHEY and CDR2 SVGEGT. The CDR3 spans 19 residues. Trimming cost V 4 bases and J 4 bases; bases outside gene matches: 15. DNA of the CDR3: TGTGCCAGCAGTTTCCCGGGGATAGCGGGAGGGCCCTCTTACAATGAGCAGTTCTTC. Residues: CASSFPGIAGGPSYNEQFF.

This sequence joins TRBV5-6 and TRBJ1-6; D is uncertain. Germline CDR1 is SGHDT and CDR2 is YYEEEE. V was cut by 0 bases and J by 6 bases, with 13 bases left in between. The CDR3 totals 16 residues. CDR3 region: CASSLAGWRVNSPLHF. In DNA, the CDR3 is TGTGCCAGCAGCTTGGCCGGTTGGAGAGTTAATTCACCCCTCCACTTT.

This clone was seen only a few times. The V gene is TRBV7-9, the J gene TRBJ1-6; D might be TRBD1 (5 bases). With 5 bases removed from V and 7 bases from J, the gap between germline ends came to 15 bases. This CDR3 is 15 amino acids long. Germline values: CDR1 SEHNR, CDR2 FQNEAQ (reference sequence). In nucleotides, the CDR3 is TGTGCCAGCAGCGTAGACAGCTCTGGCAATTCACCCCTCCACTTT. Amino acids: CASSVDSSGNSPLHF.

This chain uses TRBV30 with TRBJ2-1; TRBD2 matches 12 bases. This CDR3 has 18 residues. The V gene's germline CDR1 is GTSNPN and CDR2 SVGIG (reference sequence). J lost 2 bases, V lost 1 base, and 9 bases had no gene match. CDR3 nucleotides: TGTGCCTGGAGTGCACCAGGGCTAGCGGGAGGGCCCTACAATGAGCAGTTCTTC. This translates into CAWSAPGLAGGPYNEQFF.

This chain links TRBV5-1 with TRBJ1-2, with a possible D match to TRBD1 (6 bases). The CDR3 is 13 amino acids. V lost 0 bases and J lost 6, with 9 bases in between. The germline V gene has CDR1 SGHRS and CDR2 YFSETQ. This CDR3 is CASSLGTVNGYTF. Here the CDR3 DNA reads TGCGCCAGCAGCTTGGGGACAGTTAATGGCTACACCTTC.

This CDR3 is CASSLVTGGRAQSSYEQYF. The CDR3 coding sequence is TGCGCCAGCAGCCTTGTAACTGGTGGGAGGGCCCAGAGCTCCTACGAGCAGTACTTC. The chain uses TRBV5-1 and TRBJ2-7, with 7 nucleotides matching TRBD2. Trimming at V came to 4 bases and at J to 0 bases, leaving 19 bases not matched to a gene. Germline-derived CDR1 and CDR2 are SGHRS and YFSETQ. The CDR3 extends over 19 amino acids.